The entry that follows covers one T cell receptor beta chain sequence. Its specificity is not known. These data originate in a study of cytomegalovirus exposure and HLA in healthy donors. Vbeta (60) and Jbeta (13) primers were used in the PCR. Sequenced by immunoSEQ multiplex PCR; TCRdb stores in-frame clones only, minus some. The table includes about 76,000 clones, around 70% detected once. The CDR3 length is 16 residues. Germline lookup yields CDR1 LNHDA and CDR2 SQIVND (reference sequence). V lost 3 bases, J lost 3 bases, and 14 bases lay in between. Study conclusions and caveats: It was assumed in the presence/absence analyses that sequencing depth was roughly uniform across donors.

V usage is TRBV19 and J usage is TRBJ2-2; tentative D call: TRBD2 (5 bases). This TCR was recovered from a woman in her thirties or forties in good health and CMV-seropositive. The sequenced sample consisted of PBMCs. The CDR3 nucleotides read TGTGCCAGTAGTATCAGCGGTCCGCGGGACACCGGGGAGCTGTTTTTT. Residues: CASSISGPRDTGELFF.